This T cell receptor beta chain was sequenced during a study of cytomegalovirus exposure and HLA in healthy donors (dated by TCRdb to 2016 to 2017). A note on the overall study: An earlier analysis of approximately 640 of the donors reported 250 to 300 Gb of sequence data and about 100 million unique TCR beta sequences from 150 million to 200 million T cells. An early release that covered some 630 HLA-typed donors contained about 300 gigabases of sequencing data and approximately 85 million unique TCR sequences. Among the roughly 400 genotyped donors, 81% belonged to the genetic ancestry cluster associated with self-reported Caucasian donors. The study aimed to test whether signatures of past pathogen exposure could be identified by cataloging public T cell receptors. The T cell repertoires of 666 subjects were profiled by immunosequencing and related to cytomegalovirus serostatus. A separate validation cohort of some 130 different subjects was used in addition to the roughly 640-subject first cohort. To predict cytomegalovirus infection status, the study brought together high-throughput TCR immunosequencing, statistical association of individual TCRs with disease status, and machine learning. In a later analysis, previously published TCR beta repertoires from more than 500 donors were re-analyzed and high-resolution HLA genotyping was added so that TCR occurrence patterns could be studied. Rather than using new phenotypic data, the later analysis identified candidate immune exposures from TCR beta sequences and from how often those sequences occurred across donors. An earlier analysis of approximately 630 of the donors applied high-throughput TCR beta sequencing to assess whether each TCR beta V gene segment acted as functional or pseudogenic. Donor age, sex, ethnicity and CMV serostatus were compiled together with the repertoire data. A later genetic analysis used genome-wide SNP genotypes for about 60% of the roughly 700 donors, treating that subset as a discovery cohort. Every discovery cohort repertoire had been produced on one sequencing platform. HLA typing included class I and class II loci at four-digit resolution. Typing coverage differed by locus: A, B, C, DRB1 and DQB1 were typed in about 629-640 donors, DQA1 in 522, DPA1 in 600 to 610, and DPB1 in around 440. Five DR-DQ haplotypes were treated as single units for association and clustering because of strong linkage in the cohort. Among about 400 genotyped donors of the cohort, an average of about 240,000 unique TCR beta nucleotide sequences was sequenced per donor, of which about 18% were non-productive.

The cohort comprised 670 or so healthy bone marrow donors. Cohort members were all nominally healthy when sampled, although unrecorded immune exposures were likely present. The donor was CMV seronegative and belonged to the group of 352 seronegative cohort members. A peripheral blood sample was provided by each donor, and peripheral blood mononuclear cells were used for TCR beta sequencing. The Qiagen DNeasy Blood Extraction Kit was used to extract genomic DNA from the blood cell samples. General conclusions and limits of the study: A few of the identified cytomegalovirus-associated TCR beta chains were confirmed in vitro to be specific for cytomegalovirus antigens. A group of highly shared sequence variants was considered likely to be a technical artifact of the sequencing pipeline. Linkage disequilibrium might explain the correlated functional status among segregating V segments, but an unknown experimental factor could not be excluded. Most TCR sequences were seen in very few donors, while some public TCRs were found in many individuals. In a later analysis, most CMV-associated TCR beta chains were found to appear HLA-restricted, with HLA associations seemingly driven largely by CMV exposure. The earlier analysis of 450 to 700 of the donors excluded some 15 rarely observed V segments, including chromosome 9 orphons, because counts were too low. The study gave a list of some 150 TCR beta chains associated with cytomegalovirus. In a later genetic analysis, a missense DCLRE1C variant was associated with V-gene and J-gene trimming of TCR beta chains, and the association was replicated in an independent cohort. Some IMGT-functional V segments, including TRBV6-2 and TRBV6-3, could not be told apart with the 87-base-pair reads, so those segments were excluded. It was suggested by the authors that the approach could potentially be generalized to other disease states and immunological phenotypes. In a later analysis, the rate of TCR association differed among HLA loci, with DRB1 alleles having the most associated TCRs and HLA-C alleles having the fewest. In a later analysis, HLA-associated TCR beta chains showed more clonal expansion and lower generation probabilities than non-associated chains that were equally common. Cytomegalovirus status was reported to be diagnosed by the classifier with high specificity and sensitivity in both the original and validation cohorts. Because HLA typing was unavailable for some donors at each locus, only the typed subset was used in association tests. A further reported finding was that TCR beta sequences accurately predicted the HLA-A and HLA-B alleles for most subjects in the first cohort. In an earlier analysis of under 600 of the donors, most TCR beta V segments were observed in productive rearrangements about 87% or about 30% of the time, broadly matching IMGT annotations. This cohort had only TCR beta chains sequenced, and the lack of alpha or paired-chain data limited which features could be detected. In a later analysis, several top co-occurrence clusters were reported to appear linked to parvovirus B19, influenza, CMV and Epstein-Barr virus. According to a later genetic analysis, donors in an Asian-associated ancestry cluster had fewer N-insertions in productive TCRs than the roughly 660-donor mean. At a false discovery rate of 0.05, a later analysis linked approximately 18,000 TCR beta sequences to specific HLA alleles. The only immune exposure information available for the cohort was CMV serostatus. Sequencing depth was assumed to be roughly uniform across donors in the presence/absence analyses, though that assumption may not hold. When HLA alleles, especially DR and DQ, strongly co-occurred, attributing TCR associations to individual alleles was difficult.

The method was the immunoSEQ multiplex PCR assay. For the multiplex PCR, a mixture combining 60 forward primers for TCR Vbeta segments and 13 reverse primers for TCR Jbeta segments was used. Amplification of the CDR3 region of rearranged TCR beta genes was performed with a multiplex PCR assay on genomic DNA. The Illumina HiSeq System was used to sequence the amplified TCR beta libraries as 87-base-pair reads. The study's processing was this. Across the roughly 700 repertoires, a later analysis counted approximately 83 million unique TCR beta chains, 9.5 million to 12 million of which were shared by at least two donors. A nearest-neighbor algorithm error-corrected the raw reads and collapsed the reads into unique sequences, merging closely related sequences to remove PCR and sequencing errors. To assign V, D and J gene segments, CDR3 sequences were aligned to IMGT reference sequences. For a sequence to be retained, at least a six-nucleotide match to both a V gene segment and a J gene segment was required. Rearrangements were called productive when the CDR3 lacked stop codons and stayed in frame with V and J; all others were non-productive. Following IMGT convention, CDR3 was defined as the stretch from the second conserved V-encoded cysteine to the conserved J-encoded phenylalanine. Sequences without an unambiguous match to a single V gene segment were excluded from the earlier analysis of over 500 of the donors. An earlier analysis of just under 600 of the donors called V segments functional above 56.7% productive rearrangements and segregating when the between-donor standard deviation exceeded 5%. A statistical classification framework was built to diagnose cytomegalovirus status from the catalog of TCR beta chain sequences. In a later analysis, V and J genes were assigned by comparing TCR nucleotide sequences against IMGT/GENE-DB human TR gene sequences. A later analysis assigned CDR3 sequences and most-parsimonious VDJ recombination scenarios with the TCRdist pipeline. In a later analysis, each TCR beta chain was defined by its CDR3 amino acid sequence together with its V-gene family, and reads without a unique V-gene family were excluded. In a later analysis, 450 to 600 highly shared, low-generation-probability nucleotide sequences were removed to address suspected cross-contamination and a sequencing artifact. In a later analysis, a clonal expansion index was calculated for each public chain from normalized within-repertoire ranks of inferred template counts. In a later analysis, generation probabilities were computed using a VDJ recombination model fitted to out-of-frame rearrangements, and the results were checked against IGoR. In a later analysis, TCR-TCR, TCR-HLA and TCR-CMV co-occurrence was scored with hypergeometric tests, and a repertoire-size bias correction was applied to TCR pairs. A later analysis estimated false discovery rates by permuting HLA or CMV assignments 20 times. In a later analysis, co-occurring TCRs were grouped using DBSCAN, and TCRdist sequence similarity was added for clustering within HLA-allele-positive subsets. Repertoires with fewer than 30,000 or more than 120,000 public chains, plus five repertoires with anomalous nucleotide sharing, were excluded from co-occurrence clustering. TCRdb obtained this table from immuneACCESS and retained in-frame rearrangements with V and J assigned. These tables miss some clones; where compared with another copy, unresolved V genes account for less than half of the shortfall, and the remainder is unexplained. V and J calls plus clone size are reproduced from that table; the DNA served to infer D and trimming. The sample yields some 270,000 clones; approximately 80% were counted once. The ten top clones hold approximately 0.3% of the sample.

From cysteine to phenylalanine, the CDR3 is 12 amino acids long. Only CDR3 DNA remains: 36 bases, in frame from the first base. Trimming removed 0 bases from V and 6 bases from J, leaving 6 bases between the germline ends. CDR1 PRHDT and CDR2 FYEKMQ were looked up in the germline V gene (reference sequence). Notes on this clone: This receptor's antigen is unknown. No much larger clone exists at a distance of one base, and base qualities are not known.

The sample taken for sequencing was PBMCs. This sequence originates from a girl aged 2-9 years in good health and CMV-seronegative. The chain is assembled from TRBV13 and TRBJ2-7, with a tentative D gene TRBD2 over 5 matching bases. The DNA is TGTGCCAGCAGCTTAGGGAGGGTCGAGCAGTACTTC. The encoded protein is CASSLGRVEQYF.